This T cell receptor beta chain was sequenced during a study of T cells after somatic rescue of genetic block. The CDR3 is 19 amino acids. CDR1 MGHRA and CDR2 YSYEKL come from the germline V gene. V lost 0 bases to trimming and J lost 0 bases, with 21 bases between them. Sequencing used immunoSEQ multiplex PCR; TCRdb keeps in-frame clones, though not all of them. The sample carries about 88,000 clones, approximately 90% recorded once. V usage is TRBV4-1 and J usage is TRBJ2-7, with D tentatively TRBD2 (6 bases). The receptor was derived from a woman aged 18-29 years. Sequencing input: peripheral blood mononuclear cells (PBMCs). In DNA form, the CDR3 reads TGCGCCAGCAGCCAAGATACGTCGAGTGGAGGGTGGAACTCCTACGAGCAGTACTTC. As protein: CASSQDTSSGGWNSYEQYF.